The clone carrying this T cell receptor beta chain was picked up many times. TCRdb redid the calling of the RT-PCR reads with MiXCR, one entry per CDR3 protein. This table holds fewer than 800,000 distinct CDR3 sequences, 14% found once. Per germline, CDR1 SGHTA and CDR2 FQGNSA. Trimming shortened V by 2 bases and J by 2 bases, and 4 bases separated the two germline ends. The CDR3 extends over 13 amino acids. The clonotype originates from a female donor in good health, serving as a healthy control. This chain links TRBV7-2 with TRBJ1-3; D is unclear. Sequences were obtained from memory CD4+ T cells from blood. The CDR3 bases are TGTGCCAGCAGCTTATTCGCTGGAAACACCATATATTTT. Residues: CASSLFAGNTIYF.